A single sample gave rise to the 6 T cell receptor beta chains below, sequenced in a study of blood T cells in healthy people across ages. A second PCR, run for about 7 to 11 cycles, used a sample-barcoded 5' primer plus a J-beta primer mix. TCRdb analysed the 5' RACE reads with MiXCR anew, one entry per CDR3 protein. Here the sample spans approximately 2,000,000 distinct CDR3 sequences, approximately 39% being singletons. What was sequenced was blood. The receptors derive from a human donor in good health.

This clonotype has more than one count but fewer than ten. The genes are TRBV4-1 and TRBJ2-5; no reliable D call. CDR3 length: 14 amino acids. Trimming took 0 bases from V and 2 from J, leaving 7 bases between them. CDR1 is MGHRA, CDR2 YSYEKL, per germline. DNA of the CDR3: TGCGCCAGCAGCCAAGACTCCCTACAAGAGACCCAGTACTTC. Amino acids: CASSQDSLQETQYF.

The chain links TRBV20-1 to TRBJ1-6; 11 bases are a match to TRBD1. The CDR3 sequence is 15 residues long. The V gene's germline CDR1 is DFQATT and CDR2 SNEGSKA (reference sequence). As DNA, the CDR3 is TGCAGCGGACGGGACAGGGGGACGGAGAGTTCACCCCTCCACTTT. Amino acids: CSGRDRGTESSPLHF.

This clonotype was counted a single time. The V gene is TRBV15, the J gene TRBJ1-2, with D tentatively TRBD1 (5 bases). The CDR3 is 13 amino acids. The germline V gene has CDR1 LNHNV and CDR2 YYDKDF (reference sequence). V lost 5 bases and J lost 2, with 9 bases in between. As DNA, the CDR3 is TGTGCCACCAGCGAACAGGAGAACTATGGCTACACCTTC. The encoded protein is CATSEQENYGYTF.

Many counts were recorded for this clonotype. The genes are TRBV28 and TRBJ2-2; 7 nucleotides agree with TRBD1. The CDR3 extends over 13 amino acids. Germline CDR1 is MDHEN and CDR2 is SYDVKM. Trimming removed 7 bases from V and 5 bases from J; junction bases left unmatched: 4. In DNA, the CDR3 is TGTGCCAGCAAAATCAGGGGGACCGGGGAGCTGTTTTTT. Protein: CASKIRGTGELFF. Full variable domain (outside the CDR3, taken from reference TRBV28 and TRBJ2-2): DVKVTQSSRYLVKRTGEKVFLECVQDMDHENMFWYRQDPGLGLRLIYFSYDVKMKEKGDIPEGYSVSREKKERFSLILESASTNQTSMYLCASKIRGTGELFFGEGSRLTVL.

This clonotype was picked up a small number of times. This chain uses TRBV9 with TRBJ1-6; D is ambiguous. The V gene's germline CDR1 is SGDLS and CDR2 YYNGEE. The CDR3 is 14 residues long. Deletions cut 0 bases from V and 11 bases from J, with 12 bases between. The CDR3 loop is CASSVVEGMTPLHF. CDR3 sequence (DNA): TGTGCCAGCAGCGTAGTTGAGGGAATGACACCCCTCCACTTT.

This chain joins TRBV12-3 or TRBV12-4 and TRBJ1-2; D is uncertain. V lost 7 bases and J 0 bases, leaving 9 bases between the germline ends. The CDR3 totals 13 residues. CDR3 coding DNA: TGTGCCAGCACTAAGACTGCTAACTATGGCTACACCTTC. Its translation is CASTKTANYGYTF.